Presented here are 14 T cell receptor beta chains from one specimen sequenced in a study of cytomegalovirus exposure and HLA in healthy donors. Vbeta (60) and Jbeta (13) primers were used in the PCR. This table comes from immunoSEQ multiplex PCR, and its TCRdb copy is limited to in-frame clones, with some not included. The data contain some 150,000 clones, around 83% of them singletons. The sequencing input was PBMCs. The receptors come from a woman younger than 35 in good health and CMV-seronegative.

The V and J genes are TRBV11-3 and TRBJ2-1; 9 bases fit TRBD2. In germline, CDR1 is SGHNT, CDR2 YENEEA. The CDR3 is 14 residues long. Unmatched junction bases numbered 4, after V lost 5 bases and J lost 5 bases. As DNA, the CDR3 is TGTGCCAGCAGCCCTAGCGGGACAGACAATGAGCAGTTCTTC. Its translation: CASSPSGTDNEQFF.

The chain carries TRBV9 and TRBJ2-1, with 9 positions matching TRBD2. The germline V gene has CDR1 SGDLS and CDR2 YYNGEE. The CDR3 has 19 amino acids. Trimming took 0 bases from V and 0 from J; bases not matched to a gene: 10. CDR3 nucleotides: TGTGCCAGCAGCGTAGCGGTTCGGGCGGGAGGGAGCTCCTACAATGAGCAGTTCTTC. Protein: CASSVAVRAGGSSYNEQFF.

The chain couples TRBV7-2 to TRBJ2-1; 7 positions agree with TRBD1. The CDR3 consists of 15 residues. V trimming: 7 bases; J trimming: 8 bases; junction bases outside the gene matches: 14. Germline V gene lookup returns CDR1 SGHTA and CDR2 FQGNSA. The DNA for the CDR3 is TGTGCCAGCATCCAGGCCCCGACAGGGATCGATGAGCAGTTCTTC. Protein product: CASIQAPTGIDEQFF.

The V and J genes are TRBV2 and TRBJ2-7; perhaps TRBD2 as D (6 bases). The CDR3 is 14 amino acids. Germline values: CDR1 SNHLY, CDR2 FYNNEI. Trimming removed 5 bases from V and 0 bases from J, with 11 bases in between. CDR3 DNA sequence: TGTGCCAGCAGTCGGGGACTCCTCTCCTACGAGCAGTACTTC. Translating gives CASSRGLLSYEQYF.

The J gene is TRBJ1-4, the V gene TRBV29-1; no reliable D call. V shed 5 bases and J shed 8 bases, with 12 bases lying between them. The CDR3 runs to 12 residues. From germline, CDR1 is SQVTM and CDR2 ANQGSEA. This chain's CDR3 is CSVIGQKEKLFF. The CDR3 region has the DNA TGCAGCGTTATTGGGCAGAAGGAAAAACTGTTTTTT. Based on the CDR3 plus reference TRBV29-1 and TRBJ1-4, the full variable domain is SAVISQKPSRDICQRGTSLTIQCQVDSQVTMMFWYRQQPGQSLTLIATANQGSEATYESGFVIDKFPISRPNLTFSTLTVSNMSPEDSSIYLCSVIGQKEKLFFGSGTQLSVL.

The V gene is TRBV7-2, the J gene TRBJ1-6; a weak D match, TRBD1 (5 bases). Germline V gene data show CDR1 as SGHTA and CDR2 as FQGNSA. V shed 7 bases and J shed 7 bases, with 14 bases lying between them. There are 14 residues in the CDR3. CDR3 bases: TGTGCCAGCACCGACCAGGGCTGGAATTCACCCCTCCACTTT. It translates to CASTDQGWNSPLHF.

The V gene is TRBV30, the J gene TRBJ2-7; D may be TRBD2 (6 bases). V gave up 7 bases and J gave up 5 bases, with 18 bases separating them. Germline V gene lookup returns CDR1 GTSNPN and CDR2 SVGIG (reference sequence). The CDR3 is 13 amino acids. Written as DNA, the CDR3 is TGTGCCTCACGGGGGACCGGTCCAAACGAGCAGTACTTC. Protein: CASRGTGPNEQYF.

This chain joins TRBV7-2 and TRBJ2-7; TRBD1 aligns across 11 bases. CDR1 SGHTA and CDR2 FQGNSA come from the germline V gene. V gave up 1 base and J gave up 4 bases; unmatched junction bases: 6. The CDR3 has 16 amino acids. CDR3 coding DNA: TGTGCCAGCAGCTTAGTTACCGGGACAGGGGGTTACGAGCAGTACTTC. Its translation is CASSLVTGTGGYEQYF.

This clone was observed a handful of times. The DNA of the CDR3 is TGTGCCAGCAGCTTAAGCCTAGGGAGGGATACGCAGTATTTT. It is translated as CASSLSLGRDTQYF. The chain carries TRBV7-9 and TRBJ2-3; a weak D match, TRBD2 (6 bases). The V end was cut by 2 bases, the J end by 6 bases, with 12 bases between. Germline CDR1 SEHNR, CDR2 FQNEAQ (reference sequence). This CDR3 has 14 residues.

This chain connects TRBV6-1 to TRBJ1-5; no clear D gene. Germline CDR1 MNHNS, CDR2 SASEGT. This CDR3 is 13 amino acids long. V was clipped by 5 bases and J by 4 bases, with 9 bases between them. For the CDR3, the DNA is TGTGCCAGCAGTACACAGCAGAATCAGCCCCAGCATTTT. Translated: CASSTQQNQPQHF.

The rearrangement uses TRBV5-1 and TRBJ2-3; unclear D gene. The CDR3 covers 15 residues. V was trimmed by 5 bases and J by 0 bases, leaving 13 bases between them. Germline lookup yields CDR1 SGHRS and CDR2 YFSETQ. This CDR3 is CASRGDGKSTDTQYF. The CDR3 nucleotides read TGCGCCAGCAGAGGAGATGGTAAGAGCACAGATACGCAGTATTTT.

This clone was counted once. This chain uses TRBV19 with TRBJ2-5; weak D call: TRBD2 (5 bases). This CDR3 is 13 amino acids long. V was trimmed by 2 bases and J by 3 bases, leaving 7 bases between them. Germline loops: CDR1 LNHDA, CDR2 SQIVND (reference sequence). The CDR3 sequence is CASSIRREETQYF. CDR3 nucleotides: TGTGCCAGTAGTATACGGCGGGAAGAGACCCAGTACTTC.

CDR3 DNA: TGTGCCAGCTCACCCGACAGGGTTGTGGGCTACACCTTC. Translation gives CASSPDRVVGYTF. The chain joins TRBV18 to TRBJ1-2; 7 positions match TRBD1. V lost 3 bases and J lost 8; bases outside the gene matches: 6. The CDR3 is 13 amino acids. CDR1 KGHSH and CDR2 LQKENI come from the germline V gene.

The rearrangement uses TRBV2 and TRBJ2-5; tentative D call: TRBD2 (5 bases). The CDR3 spans 13 residues. V lost 4 bases and J 7 bases, leaving 13 bases between the germline ends. CDR1 SNHLY and CDR2 FYNNEI come from the germline V gene. The CDR3 region is CASSVGLQRTQYF. CDR3 in DNA: TGTGCCAGCAGTGTCGGACTTCAGAGGACCCAGTACTTC. The entire variable domain, with the rest obtained from reference TRBV2 and TRBJ2-5, is as follows: EPEVTQTPSHQVTQMGQEVILRCVPISNHLYFYWYRQILGQKVEFLVSFYNNEISEKSEIFDDQFSVERPDGSNFTLKIRSTKLEDSAMYFCASSVGLQRTQYFGPGTRLLVL.